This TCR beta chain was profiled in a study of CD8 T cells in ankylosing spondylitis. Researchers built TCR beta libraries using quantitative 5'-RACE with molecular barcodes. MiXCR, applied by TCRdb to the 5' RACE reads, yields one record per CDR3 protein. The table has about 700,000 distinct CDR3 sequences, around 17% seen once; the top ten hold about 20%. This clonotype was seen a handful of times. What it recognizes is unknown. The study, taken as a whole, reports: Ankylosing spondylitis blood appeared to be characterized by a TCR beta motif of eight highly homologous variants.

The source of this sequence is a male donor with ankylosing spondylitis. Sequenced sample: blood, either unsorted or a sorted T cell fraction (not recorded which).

CDR3 region: CASSGGQGSQPQHF. The CDR3 bases are TGTGCCAGCAGCGGGGGGCAGGGGAGTCAGCCCCAGCATTTT. J is TRBJ1-5 and V is TRBV6-1; possible D gene TRBD1, 6 bases. This CDR3 spans 14 amino acids. Deletions cut 6 bases from V and 6 bases from J, with 15 bases between. Looked up from germline, CDR1 is MNHNS and CDR2 is SASEGT.